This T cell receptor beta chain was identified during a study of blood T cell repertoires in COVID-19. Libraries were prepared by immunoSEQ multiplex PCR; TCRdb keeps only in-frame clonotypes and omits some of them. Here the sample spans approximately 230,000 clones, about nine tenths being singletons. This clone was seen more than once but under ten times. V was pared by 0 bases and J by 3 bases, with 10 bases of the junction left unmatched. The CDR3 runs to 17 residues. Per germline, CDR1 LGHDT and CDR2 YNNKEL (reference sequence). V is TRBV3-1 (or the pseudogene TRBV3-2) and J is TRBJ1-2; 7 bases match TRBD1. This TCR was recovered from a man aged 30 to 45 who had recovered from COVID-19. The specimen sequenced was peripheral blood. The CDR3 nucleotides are TGTGCCAGCAGCCAAGAAAGGAAGAGAGGGGGCGACTATGGCTACACCTTC. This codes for CASSQERKRGGDYGYTF.